The next 28 T cell receptor beta chains were all read from a single sample in a study of T cell changes during pregnancy in multiple sclerosis. The table came from immunoSEQ multiplex PCR; TCRdb's copy has only in-frame clones and leaves some out. This sample carries 25,000 to 35,000 clones, approximately 90% of them seen once, and the ten largest clones take approximately 6%. The specimen was CD8+ T cells from peripheral blood mononuclear cells, collected before pregnancy. These receptors all stem from a female donor with multiple sclerosis, enrolled in a pregnancy study.

The sample holds one count of this clone. The chain carries TRBV7-9 and TRBJ1-1, with no clear D. CDR1 and CDR2 (germline): SEHNR, FQNEAQ (reference sequence). V lost 7 bases to trimming and J lost 4 bases, with 13 bases between them. The CDR3 totals 13 residues. The DNA for the CDR3 is TGTGCCAGCAAGCCTCCAGGCCTCACTGAAGCTTTCTTT. This encodes CASKPPGLTEAFF. The variable domain in full, with the rest retrieved from reference TRBV7-9 and TRBJ1-1, is DTGVSQNPRHKITKRGQNVTFRCDPISEHNRLYWYRQTLGQGPEFLTYFQNEAQLEKSRLLSDRFSAERPKGSFSTLEIQRTEQGDSAMYLCASKPPGLTEAFFGQGTRLTVV.

The chain combines TRBV15 with TRBJ2-2; D possibly corresponds to TRBD2 (7 bases). CDR1 is LNHNV and CDR2 is YYDKDF in the germline V gene (reference sequence). This CDR3 region has 16 residues. V lost 5 bases and J 6 bases, leaving 19 bases between the germline ends. CDR3 nucleotides: TGTGCCACCAGCTCTGGGGGGGCGCGATCGCCCGGGGAGCTGTTTTTT. Amino acids: CATSSGGARSPGELFF.

The table lists this clone with a count of one. V and J are TRBV7-9 and TRBJ2-7; 8 positions agree with TRBD1. There are 14 residues in the CDR3. V lost 5 bases to trimming and J lost 3 bases; unmatched junction nucleotides: 6. Germline-derived CDR1 and CDR2 are SEHNR and FQNEAQ (reference sequence). The CDR3 here is CASSRPDRDYEQYF. CDR3 DNA sequence: TGTGCCAGCAGCCGCCCGGACAGGGACTACGAGCAGTACTTC.

The J gene is TRBJ2-2, the V gene TRBV7-9, with no clear D. V was trimmed by 5 bases and J by 6 bases, leaving 16 bases between them. This CDR3 spans 15 amino acids. Germline values: CDR1 SEHNR, CDR2 FQNEAQ (reference sequence). The CDR3 reads CASSLTPRVAGELFF. In DNA form, the CDR3 reads TGTGCCAGCAGCCTGACACCCCGAGTGGCCGGGGAGCTGTTTTTT.

This clone was counted only a few times. The rearrangement links TRBV6-1 to TRBJ2-7, with 9 bases lining up with TRBD1. V dropped 5 bases and J dropped 4; count of bases not matched to a gene: 3. Germline values: CDR1 MNHNS, CDR2 SASEGT. This CDR3 spans 13 amino acids. CDR3 sequence reads: CASSNRGRYEQYF. CDR3 bases: TGTGCCAGCAGTAACAGGGGGCGATACGAGCAGTACTTC.

The V gene is TRBV30, the J gene TRBJ1-1, with TRBD1 as a possible D gene (5 bases). CDR1 is GTSNPN and CDR2 is SVGIG in the germline V gene (reference sequence). The CDR3 is 15 amino acids. V was shortened by 3 bases and J by 5 bases, with 19 bases between the two germline ends. The CDR3 region is CAWSKLIKGATEAFF. For the CDR3, the DNA is TGTGCCTGGAGCAAATTAATAAAAGGGGCGACTGAAGCTTTCTTT.

In its sample, this clone was seen a few times. This rearrangement joins TRBV5-1 to TRBJ1-4, with a possible D match to TRBD1 (6 bases). Per the germline V gene, CDR1 is SGHRS and CDR2 is YFSETQ. V was cut by 4 bases and J by 7 bases, with 17 bases left in between. The CDR3 covers 15 residues. This CDR3 reads CASSPEGEGGEKLFF. As DNA, the CDR3 is TGCGCCAGCAGCCCCGAGGGGGAAGGAGGTGAAAAACTGTTTTTT.

DNA for the CDR3: TGTGCCACCAGCGGCGGTTGGGACAGGGACTACGAGCAGTACTTC. Translation gives CATSGGWDRDYEQYF. V is TRBV15 and J is TRBJ2-7; the match to TRBD1 covers 9 bases. The germline V gene has CDR1 LNHNV and CDR2 YYDKDF (reference sequence). The length of the CDR3 is 15 residues. J was trimmed by 3 bases and V by 5 bases; bases with no gene match: 8.

The chain recombines TRBV19 with TRBJ2-1; TRBD2 matches at 10 bases. The length of the CDR3 is 16 residues. Losses at the gene ends were 5 bases for V and 0 bases for J; bases not matched to a gene: 4. CDR1 is LNHDA and CDR2 is SQIVND in the germline V gene (reference sequence). The DNA for the CDR3 is TGTGCCAGTAGTGTTAGCGGGGGGATCTCCTACAATGAGCAGTTCTTC. This encodes CASSVSGGISYNEQFF.

The rearrangement uses TRBV9 and TRBJ2-7; D is possibly TRBD2 (6 bases). Germline loops: CDR1 SGDLS, CDR2 YYNGEE. The CDR3 covers 16 residues. Trimming pared 3 bases from V and 3 bases from J, leaving 19 bases between. CDR3 sequence reads: CASSASGGATYYEQYF. The CDR3 DNA is TGTGCCAGCAGCGCCTCAGGAGGGGCGACTTACTACGAGCAGTACTTC.

This chain joins TRBV9 and TRBJ2-3; TRBD1 might be the D (5 bases). V was trimmed by 4 bases and J by 1 base, leaving 16 bases between them. The germline CDR1 and CDR2 sequences are SGDLS and YYNGEE. CDR3 size: 16 residues. The CDR3 sequence is CASSTSRDRGTDTQYF. The CDR3, as DNA: TGTGCCAGCAGCACCAGCCGAGACAGAGGCACAGATACGCAGTATTTT.

The chain carries TRBV9 and TRBJ1-1; D gene uncertain. Trimming stripped 7 bases from V and 1 base from J, with 14 bases between. CDR1 is SGDLS, CDR2 YYNGEE, per germline. This CDR3 contains 14 residues. The CDR3, as DNA: TGTGCCAGCGGGGAGGGAGGAGCGAACACTGAAGCTTTCTTT. Its protein product is CASGEGGANTEAFF.

V gene TRBV7-8 combines with J gene TRBJ1-5; D perhaps matches TRBD1 (5 bases). V was pared by 4 bases and J by 2 bases, with 12 bases between. Per the germline V gene, CDR1 is SGHVS and CDR2 is FQNEAQ. The CDR3 covers 15 residues. This chain's CDR3 is CASSSSGDGNQPQHF. The CDR3 DNA reads TGTGCCAGCAGCTCCAGCGGGGACGGCAATCAGCCCCAGCATTTT.

This sequence joins TRBV4-1 and TRBJ1-3; the D is unclear. V lost 2 bases, J lost 0 bases, and 11 bases lay in between. Per germline, CDR1 MGHRA and CDR2 YSYEKL. The CDR3 covers 16 residues. DNA for the CDR3: TGCGCCAGCAGCCAATATTGGAGGAGCTCTGGAAACACCATATATTTT. Translated, it gives CASSQYWRSSGNTIYF.

The chain is built from TRBV2 and TRBJ1-5; maybe TRBD1 (6 bases). CDR1 and CDR2 (germline): SNHLY, FYNNEI. V was trimmed by 2 bases and J by 1 base, leaving 12 bases between them. The CDR3 is 16 residues long. The CDR3 sequence: CASSETGRGSNQPQHF. In DNA, the CDR3 is TGTGCCAGCAGTGAAACAGGGAGGGGAAGCAATCAGCCCCAGCATTTT.

The rearrangement joins TRBV11-2 to TRBJ2-7, with D possibly TRBD2 on 5 matching bases. The germline V and J ends were trimmed by 6 bases and 2 bases, with 17 bases remaining between them. The CDR3 covers 15 residues. Germline V gene data show CDR1 as SGHAT and CDR2 as FQNNGV. Here the CDR3 reads CASSLLRAPAYEQYF. The CDR3 coding sequence is TGTGCCAGCAGTCTACTGAGGGCTCCCGCCTACGAGCAGTACTTC.

This chain links TRBV6-5 with TRBJ2-7; the D gene is possibly TRBD1 (8 bases). The CDR3 contains 15 residues. Looked up from germline, CDR1 is MNHEY and CDR2 is SVGAGI. Trimming pared 6 bases from V and 2 bases from J, leaving 17 bases between. CDR3 loop: CASSATTGGAYEQYF. In nucleotides, the CDR3 is TGTGCCAGCAGCGCTACCACAGGGGGGGCCTACGAGCAGTACTTC.

The chain uses TRBV5-1 and TRBJ1-1, with D uncertain. V lost 8 bases and J lost 0, with 11 bases in between. This CDR3 contains 13 residues. CDR1 is SGHRS and CDR2 is YFSETQ in the germline V gene. Here the CDR3 reads CASIGTVNTEAFF. CDR3 nucleotide sequence: TGCGCCAGTATCGGTACGGTGAACACTGAAGCTTTCTTT.

This clone was seen once. V gene TRBV6-5 combines with J gene TRBJ2-3; 7 nucleotides line up with TRBD1. The germline V gene has CDR1 MNHEY and CDR2 SVGAGI. Losses at the gene ends were 5 bases for V and 6 bases for J; bases not matched to a gene: 11. This CDR3 region has 15 residues. The CDR3 region is CASSAGTGAMDTQYF. For the CDR3, the DNA is TGTGCCAGCAGTGCCGGCACAGGGGCCATGGATACGCAGTATTTT.

This clone was seen only once. This chain links TRBV6-5 with TRBJ1-3; D is uncertain. CDR1 MNHEY and CDR2 SVGAGI come from the germline V gene. Trimming left V 4 bases short and J 0 bases short, with 7 bases between. This CDR3 contains 14 residues. In DNA, the CDR3 is TGTGCCAGCAGTTTCGAGGTCTCTGGAAACACCATATATTTT. Translating gives CASSFEVSGNTIYF.

The CDR3 region has the DNA TGTGCCAGCAGTCAGGACAGGGGGATCTACGAGCAGTACTTC. It translates to CASSQDRGIYEQYF. The chain uses TRBV7-9 and TRBJ2-7, with 10 bases identical to TRBD1. Germline V CDR1 and CDR2: SEHNR, FQNEAQ (reference sequence). CDR3 length equals 14 residues. The trim removed 6 bases at V and 3 bases at J, leaving 5 bases unmatched.

This chain uses TRBV7-9 with TRBJ2-1, with D uncertain. Trimming removed 3 bases from V and 9 bases from J, with 9 bases in between. From germline, CDR1 is SEHNR and CDR2 FQNEAQ (reference sequence). The CDR3 runs to 12 residues. In DNA, the CDR3 is TGTGCCAGCAGCTTTGGAGCCATTGAGCAGTTCTTC. This gives the protein CASSFGAIEQFF.

The chain is built from TRBV5-1 and TRBJ1-1; TRBD1 matches 7 bases. The CDR3 runs 16 residues. J was trimmed by 1 base and V by 2 bases; bases with no gene match: 8. Germline CDR1 SGHRS, CDR2 YFSETQ. The CDR3 coding sequence is TGCGCCAGCAGCTTCCTTCCGGGACAGTCGAACACTGAAGCTTTCTTT. Its translation: CASSFLPGQSNTEAFF.

The chain joins TRBV27 to TRBJ2-1, with 7 bases that match TRBD1. Germline V gives CDR1 MNHEY, CDR2 SMNVEV (reference sequence). The CDR3 spans 16 residues. The V gene end was trimmed by 4 bases and the J gene end by 5 bases; junction bases not matched to a gene: 11. The CDR3 nucleotides are TGTGCCAGCAGTTCACTCCGGGACAGCCTAAACAATGAGCAGTTCTTC. It translates to CASSSLRDSLNNEQFF.

The V and J genes are TRBV7-9 and TRBJ2-7, with D uncertain. Germline lookup yields CDR1 SEHNR and CDR2 FQNEAQ (reference sequence). CDR3 size: 12 residues. With 9 bases removed from V and 3 bases from J, the gap between germline ends came to 12 bases. The CDR3 nucleotides read TGTGCCAGTTCCTTCGGAGTCTACGAGCAGTACTTC. As protein: CASSFGVYEQYF.

The chain links TRBV10-3 to TRBJ2-3; the D gene is possibly TRBD2 (5 bases). The V end was cut by 3 bases, the J end by 0 bases, with 10 bases between. Germline-derived CDR1 and CDR2 are ENHRY and SYGVKD. This CDR3 has 15 amino acids. CDR3 sequence (DNA): TGTGCCATCAGTGAAAGAGGGCCGAGCACAGATACGCAGTATTTT. As protein: CAISERGPSTDTQYF.

V gene TRBV5-4 combines with J gene TRBJ2-6; TRBD1 matches at 7 bases. This CDR3 contains 17 residues. Germline CDR1 SGHNT, CDR2 YYREEE (reference sequence). Germline trimming cut 3 bases from V and 0 bases from J; bases unmatched to any gene: 6. The CDR3 nucleotides read TGTGCCAGCAGCTCGACAGGGAGCAGCTCTGGGGCCAACGTCCTGACTTTC. Translation gives CASSSTGSSSGANVLTF.

The rearrangement links TRBV27 to TRBJ2-1; the D gene is possibly TRBD2 (6 bases). Trimming took off 5 bases at V and 4 bases at J, with 18 bases between the two ends. This CDR3 spans 16 amino acids. Germline V gives CDR1 MNHEY, CDR2 SMNVEV (reference sequence). The chain's CDR3 is CASSRRDWETYNEQFF. The CDR3 DNA follows: TGTGCCAGCAGTCGCCGGGACTGGGAAACGTACAATGAGCAGTTCTTC.